A single sample is the source of the 17 T cell receptor beta chains below, sequenced in a study of T-cell reconstitution after alpha-beta-depleted transplantation in children. For TCRbeta, the library was prepared with unique molecular identifiers. MiXCR, applied by TCRdb to the PCR reads, yields one record per CDR3 protein. This sample yields 250,000 to 400,000 distinct CDR3 sequences, of which around 20% are seen a single time; roughly 9.8% belongs to the top ten. The sample here was PBMCs, mostly from graft donor cells, taken 180 days after TCRalphabeta/CD19-depleted stem cell transplant. The receptor source for this set is a male patient younger than 18 who had a stem cell transplant for acute lymphoblastic leukemia, so the T cells may come from the graft donor.

The rearrangement joins TRBV19 to TRBJ1-1, with D unresolved. CDR1 and CDR2 (germline): LNHDA, SQIVND (reference sequence). The CDR3 runs to 15 residues. The ends were cut back, 5 bases at V and 0 bases at J, with 13 bases in the middle. The CDR3 nucleotides read TGTGCCAGTAGTTTACTGGTTTTCATGAACACTGAAGCTTTCTTT. Protein product: CASSLLVFMNTEAFF.

This clonotype was picked up a small number of times. The chain links TRBV5-1 to TRBJ1-2; D might be TRBD1 (5 bases). Between the trimmed V and J ends, which lost 0 bases and 6 bases, there was a span of 18 bases. Germline CDR1 and CDR2: SGHRS and YFSETQ. This CDR3 has 16 residues. In nucleotides, the CDR3 is TGCGCCAGCAGCTTGGGGTCAACCAGGGCCACTAATGGCTACACCTTC. Protein sequence: CASSLGSTRATNGYTF. Drawing the rest from reference TRBV5-1 and TRBJ1-2, the complete variable domain is KAGVTQTPRYLIKTRGQQVTLSCSPISGHRSVSWYQQTPGQGLQFLFEYFSETQRNKGNFPGRFSGRQFSNSRSEMNVSTLELGDSALYLCASSLGSTRATNGYTFGSGTRLTVV.

In its sample, this clonotype was seen a few times. The rearrangement uses TRBV7-2 and TRBJ2-7; TRBD2 aligns across 11 bases. V was clipped by 4 bases and J by 2 bases; unmatched bases: 7. The CDR3 consists of 16 residues. CDR1 is SGHTA, CDR2 FQGNSA, per germline. DNA for the CDR3: TGTGCCAGCAGCTCGGGACTAGCGGCTATTACCTACGAGCAGTACTTC. Its protein product is CASSSGLAAITYEQYF.

The V and J genes are TRBV11-1 and TRBJ2-5, with D possibly being TRBD2 (5 bases). Germline CDR1 and CDR2: SGHAT and FQDESV (reference sequence). This CDR3 is 19 amino acids long. Trimming took 4 bases from V and 4 from J, leaving 28 bases between them. The CDR3 DNA sequence: TGTGCCAGCAGCTACACTTGGACGGGAACTGGGGATCAAGGAGAGACCCAGTACTTC. Protein product: CASSYTWTGTGDQGETQYF. Complete variable domain (other parts from reference TRBV11-1 and TRBJ2-5): EAEVAQSPRYKITEKSQAVAFWCDPISGHATLYWYRQILGQGPELLVQFQDESVVDDSQLPKDRFSAERLKGVDSTLKIQPAELGDSAMYLCASSYTWTGTGDQGETQYFGPGTRLLVL.

The V gene is TRBV7-9, the J gene TRBJ1-2; D may be TRBD1 (6 bases). V was trimmed by 1 base and J by 6 bases, leaving 9 bases between them. The germline CDR1 and CDR2 sequences are SEHNR and FQNEAQ (reference sequence). The CDR3 is 13 amino acids. The DNA of the CDR3 is TGTGCCAGCAGCTTAGAAAGGGGGAATGGCTACACCTTC. Protein sequence: CASSLERGNGYTF. Together with reference TRBV7-9 and TRBJ1-2, the CDR3 gives the full variable domain: DTGVSQNPRHKITKRGQNVTFRCDPISEHNRLYWYRQTLGQGPEFLTYFQNEAQLEKSRLLSDRFSAERPKGSFSTLEIQRTEQGDSAMYLCASSLERGNGYTFGSGTRLTVV.

There are a few counts of this clonotype. The chain is built from TRBV24-1 and TRBJ2-5; tentatively, D is TRBD1 or TRBD2 (5 bases each). The V gene lost 9 bases and the J gene lost 1 base, with 11 bases spanning the gap. The length of the CDR3 is 13 residues. CDR1 and CDR2 from the germline V gene are KGHDR and SFDVKD. The CDR3 region is CATGGVGQETQYF. CDR3 nucleotides: TGTGCCACCGGGGGTGTTGGCCAAGAGACCCAGTACTTC.

This clonotype was seen just once. The CDR3 nucleotides read TGTGCCAGCAGCAACATCTACGAGCAGTACTTC. Translating it yields CASSNIYEQYF. This sequence joins TRBV12-3 or TRBV12-4 and TRBJ2-7, with no clear D. The CDR3 loop spans 11 amino acids. V lost 6 bases, J lost 3 bases, and 6 bases lay in between.

CDR3 residues: CASSGGERVAKNIQYF. Written as DNA, the CDR3 is TGCGCCAGCAGCGGAGGGGAGCGGGTAGCCAAAAACATTCAGTACTTC. This rearrangement joins TRBV5-1 to TRBJ2-4, with D maybe TRBD2 (6 bases). The CDR3 sequence is 16 residues long. Germline assignment: CDR1 SGHRS and CDR2 YFSETQ. V shed 4 bases and J shed 0 bases, with 14 bases lying between them.

This clonotype has more than one count but fewer than ten. The rearrangement links TRBV12-3 or TRBV12-4 to TRBJ1-2; no clear D. The length of the CDR3 is 14 residues. V lost 2 bases to trimming and J lost 5 bases, with 12 bases between them. This CDR3 is CASSLLLTTYGYTF. CDR3 DNA: TGTGCCAGCAGTTTACTCCTAACGACGTATGGCTACACCTTC.

The chain has TRBV19 and TRBJ1-1, with a weak D call TRBD1 (5 bases). The V and J ends lost 5 bases and 1 base respectively, with 8 bases between them. Germline loops: CDR1 LNHDA, CDR2 SQIVND (reference sequence). The CDR3 is made up of 13 amino acids. For the CDR3, the DNA is TGTGCCAGTAGTGCCGGGGGGAACACTGAAGCTTTCTTT. Protein: CASSAGGNTEAFF.

This chain joins TRBV6-1 and TRBJ1-1, with 9 nucleotides matching TRBD1. V lost 8 bases to trimming and J lost 4 bases; unmatched junction nucleotides: 5. The CDR3 is 13 residues long. In germline, CDR1 is MNHNS, CDR2 SASEGT. In nucleotides, the CDR3 is TGTGCCAGCGGACAGGGGTCCCCCACTGAAGCTTTCTTT. Encoded protein: CASGQGSPTEAFF.

The chain uses TRBV5-1 and TRBJ2-4; D may be TRBD1 or TRBD2 (5 bases each). Deletions cut 0 bases from V and 8 bases from J, with 12 bases between. This CDR3 is 14 amino acids long. The germline V gene encodes CDR1 SGHRS and CDR2 YFSETQ. CDR3 DNA: TGCGCCAGCAGCTTGGCCGTAGGGACGTACATTCAGTACTTC. This gives the protein CASSLAVGTYIQYF.

The CDR3 is CASSYWRGAPLNGDEQFF. DNA for the CDR3: TGTGCCAGCAGTTACTGGCGGGGGGCGCCCCTAAATGGGGATGAGCAGTTCTTC. This chain uses TRBV6-2 or TRBV6-3 with TRBJ2-1, with 8 bases aligning to TRBD2. The length of the CDR3 is 18 residues. Trimming at V came to 1 base and at J to 8 bases, leaving 16 bases not matched to a gene. CDR1 is MNHEY and CDR2 is SVGEGT in the germline V gene.

The chain has TRBV5-1 and TRBJ2-1; D gene unclear. The CDR3 loop spans 14 amino acids. Trimming removed 0 bases at V and 0 bases at J, with 4 bases between. Germline V CDR1 and CDR2: SGHRS, YFSETQ. CDR3: CASSLERSYNEQFF. CDR3 sequence (DNA): TGCGCCAGCAGCTTGGAGCGCTCCTACAATGAGCAGTTCTTC.

The chain has TRBV24-1 and TRBJ2-1, with 10 bases identical to TRBD2. CDR3 length equals 16 residues. Germline V gives CDR1 KGHDR, CDR2 SFDVKD. J was trimmed by 7 bases and V by 4 bases; bases with no gene match: 9. CDR3 protein: CATSDPLASGRNEQFF. CDR3 sequence (DNA): TGTGCCACCAGTGACCCCTTAGCTAGCGGGAGAAATGAGCAGTTCTTC.

In its sample, this clonotype was seen a few times. This chain links TRBV5-1 with TRBJ2-3; 10 positions match TRBD2. Germline V gene data show CDR1 as SGHRS and CDR2 as YFSETQ. V shed 6 bases and J 2 bases; nucleotides not matched to a gene: 12. This CDR3 has 17 residues. CDR3 residues: CASTRGGLARNTDTQYF. CDR3 bases: TGCGCCAGCACCCGGGGGGGACTAGCGAGGAACACAGATACGCAGTATTTT.

This clonotype was counted a few times. V gene TRBV4-1 combines with J gene TRBJ2-7; no clear D. This CDR3 is built from 13 residues. The germline V and J ends were trimmed by 4 bases and 2 bases, with 9 bases remaining between them. CDR1 MGHRA and CDR2 YSYEKL come from the germline V gene. Written as DNA, the CDR3 is TGCGCCAGCAGCCCGCAGGAAGCCTACGAGCAGTACTTC. This codes for CASSPQEAYEQYF.